The 3 T cell receptor beta chains listed next were all sequenced from one sample in a study of early T cells in non-severe SARS-CoV-2 infection. TCRdb recomputed calls from the 5' RACE reads with MiXCR, one row per CDR3 protein. The sample shows roughly 56,000 distinct CDR3 sequences, 7.5% to 9.5% of them seen only once. Sequencing was done on a sample of whole blood. These TCRs come from an adult who was a healthcare worker with PCR-confirmed SARS-CoV-2 infection or an uninfected control (not recorded which).

CDR3 protein: CASSLGGTGDNEQFF. The CDR3 bases are TGTGCCAGCAGCTTAGGCGGGACAGGGGACAATGAGCAGTTCTTC. This chain joins TRBV7-6 and TRBJ2-1; 10 bases match TRBD1. CDR3 length: 15 residues. Unmatched junction bases numbered 2, after V lost 1 base and J lost 5 bases. Germline lookup yields CDR1 SGHVS and CDR2 FNYEAQ.

The table lists this clonotype with many counts. The chain employs TRBV27 and TRBJ2-1; D assignment may be TRBD1 or TRBD2 (6 bases each). The CDR3 is made up of 15 amino acids. CDR1 is MNHEY and CDR2 is SMNVEV in the germline V gene (reference sequence). Trimming removed 1 base at V and 4 bases at J, with 11 bases between. CDR3 DNA: TGTGCCAGCAGTTTATACGGGGGCCAATACAATGAGCAGTTCTTC. Protein product: CASSLYGGQYNEQFF.

The rearrangement joins TRBV5-1 to TRBJ2-7, with D unclear. Between the trimmed V and J ends, which lost 0 bases and 5 bases, there was a span of 21 bases. The CDR3 sequence is 17 residues long. Germline V CDR1 and CDR2: SGHRS, YFSETQ. CDR3 in amino acids: CASSLGGPRLQTHEQYF. The CDR3 bases are TGCGCCAGCAGCTTGGGAGGCCCGAGGCTCCAGACTCACGAGCAGTACTTC.